The 15 T cell receptor beta chains given below trace back to one sample, sequenced in a study of shared clonotypes between healthy human individuals. Sequencing used immunoSEQ multiplex PCR; TCRdb keeps in-frame clones, though not all of them. The repertoire holds roughly 640,000 clones, with 95% to 98% as singletons. Sequencing input: naive CD4+ T cells sorted from blood. The subset is: CD45RA+ positively selected. All receptors come from a woman between 25 and 40 years old in good health.

J is TRBJ2-5 and V is TRBV4-1, with a possible D match to TRBD1 (5 bases). The CDR3 extends over 15 amino acids. Trimming took off 0 bases at V and 0 bases at J, with 8 bases between the two ends. Germline V gene sequence: CDR1 MGHRA, CDR2 YSYEKL. The CDR3 region is CASSQDRTYQETQYF. CDR3 nucleotides: TGCGCCAGCAGCCAAGACCGGACATACCAAGAGACCCAGTACTTC.

The rearrangement uses TRBV4-1 and TRBJ2-5, with no clear D. The CDR3 is 17 residues long. V dropped 1 base and J dropped 5 bases, with 20 bases sitting between them. Per the germline V gene, CDR1 is MGHRA and CDR2 is YSYEKL. CDR3 region: CASSQVHPRTPRETQYF. The CDR3 DNA follows: TGCGCCAGCAGCCAAGTCCACCCCCGGACCCCCCGGGAGACCCAGTACTTC.

V is TRBV2 and J is TRBJ2-5; tentatively, D is TRBD1 (5 bases). Trimming removed 4 bases from V and 3 bases from J, with 12 bases in between. The CDR3 spans 14 residues. Germline CDR1 SNHLY, CDR2 FYNNEI. The CDR3 spells CASSAFMDKETQYF. CDR3 nucleotides: TGTGCCAGCAGTGCTTTTATGGACAAAGAGACCCAGTACTTC.

The chain carries TRBV7-2 and TRBJ1-3; D is ambiguous. The CDR3 contains 14 residues. The ends were cut back, 1 base at V and 0 bases at J, with 4 bases in the middle. The V gene's germline CDR1 is SGHTA and CDR2 FQGNSA. The CDR3 reads CASSLGSSGNTIYF. Here the CDR3 DNA reads TGTGCCAGCAGCTTAGGCAGCTCTGGAAACACCATATATTTT.

The chain is built from TRBV7-2 and TRBJ2-7; 11 bases agree with TRBD2. V trimming: 1 base; J trimming: 7 bases; junction bases outside the gene matches: 9. The CDR3 runs to 16 residues. CDR1 and CDR2 (germline): SGHTA, FQGNSA. For the CDR3, the DNA is TGTGCCAGCAGCTTAGATAGCGGGAGGGGGGTCCGGGAGCAGTACTTC. Translating gives CASSLDSGRGVREQYF. Looking up the rest from reference TRBV7-2 and TRBJ2-7 gives the full variable domain: GAGVSQSPSNKVTEKGKDVELRCDPISGHTALYWYRQSLGQGLEFLIYFQGNSAPDKSGLPSDRFSAERTGGSVSTLTIQRTQQEDSAVYLCASSLDSGRGVREQYFGPGTRLTVT.

This clone has only one observation. The CDR3 nucleotides read TGTGCCAGCAGGGGGAGAGGTGAGCAGTTCTTC. Translation: CASRGRGEQFF. The V gene is TRBV13, the J gene TRBJ2-1, with TRBD2 as a possible D gene (5 bases). Germline CDR1 is PRHDT and CDR2 is FYEKMQ (reference sequence). V was pared by 6 bases and J by 9 bases, with 9 bases between. The CDR3 sequence is 11 residues long. Based on the CDR3 plus reference TRBV13 and TRBJ2-1, the full variable domain is AAGVIQSPRHLIKEKRETATLKCYPIPRHDTVYWYQQGPGQDPQFLISFYEKMQSDKGSIPDRFSAQQFSDYHSELNMSSLELGDSALYFCASRGRGEQFFGPGTRLTVL.

This chain links TRBV7-3 with TRBJ2-1, with TRBD2 as a possible D gene (5 bases). Trimming cost V 2 bases and J 0 bases, with 8 bases left between them. CDR3 length: 15 amino acids. The V gene's germline CDR1 is SGHTA and CDR2 FQGTGA. The CDR3 sequence is CASSLWESSYNEQFF. The CDR3, as DNA: TGTGCCAGCAGCTTATGGGAGAGCTCCTACAATGAGCAGTTCTTC.

The rearrangement joins TRBV5-8 to TRBJ1-1; D not resolved. Trimming left V 4 bases short and J 5 bases short, with 24 bases between. The CDR3 is 17 amino acids. CDR1 is SGHTS, CDR2 YDEGEE, per germline. CDR3 in amino acids: CASSRRGLYTGSTEAFF. CDR3 nucleotides: TGTGCCAGCAGCCGCCGAGGATTGTACACGGGGAGTACTGAAGCTTTCTTT.

This clone has just one count. The chain combines TRBV7-2 with TRBJ2-3; 8 positions match TRBD2. CDR1 and CDR2 (germline): SGHTA, FQGNSA. This CDR3 is 17 amino acids long. V dropped 4 bases and J dropped 0; count of bases not matched to a gene: 9. CDR3 residues: CASSSPLLAASTDTQYF. The CDR3 nucleotides are TGTGCCAGCAGCTCGCCACTACTAGCGGCTAGCACAGATACGCAGTATTTT.

This chain joins TRBV6-5 and TRBJ2-7; TRBD2 agrees at 9 bases. This CDR3 has 13 amino acids. Germline CDR1 reads MNHEY; CDR2 reads SVGAGI. Trimming cost V 2 bases and J 7 bases; bases outside gene matches: 3. Here the CDR3 DNA reads TGTGCCAGCAGTTACGTTAGCGGGAGAGAGCAGTACTTC. Amino acid sequence: CASSYVSGREQYF.

V is TRBV29-1 and J is TRBJ2-3; 12 bases line up with TRBD2. With 6 bases clipped from V and 0 bases from J, the junction kept 13 bases outside the gene matches. CDR3 size: 18 residues. Germline values: CDR1 SQVTM, CDR2 ANQGSEA. This CDR3 reads CSVYSPGLAGSSTDTQYF. Here the CDR3 DNA reads TGCAGCGTGTACTCACCGGGACTAGCGGGCTCTAGCACAGATACGCAGTATTTT.

The chain has TRBV11-2 and TRBJ2-7, with D uncertain. Trimming removed 7 bases from V and 0 bases from J, with 13 bases in between. The CDR3 length is 14 residues. Germline V gene lookup returns CDR1 SGHAT and CDR2 FQNNGV. CDR3 loop: CASKNPIFSYEQYF. In DNA form, the CDR3 reads TGTGCCAGCAAAAACCCAATTTTCTCCTACGAGCAGTACTTC.

V and J are TRBV5-5 and TRBJ1-3; a weak D match, TRBD1 (5 bases). Per germline, CDR1 SGHKS and CDR2 YYEKEE (reference sequence). CDR3 length equals 13 residues. Trimming shortened V by 4 bases and J by 10 bases, and 15 bases separated the two germline ends. Here the CDR3 reads CASSQGRGRTIYF. The CDR3 DNA reads TGTGCCAGCAGCCAGGGACGGGGGAGGACCATATATTTT. The whole variable domain, filled in from reference TRBV5-5 and TRBJ1-3, reads DAGVTQSPTHLIKTRGQQVTLRCSPISGHKSVSWYQQVLGQGPQFIFQYYEKEERGRGNFPDRFSARQFPNYSSELNVNALLLGDSALYLCASSQGRGRTIYFGEGSWLTVV.

The rearrangement links TRBV7-9 to TRBJ2-1; D ambiguous. CDR3 size: 13 residues. Germline CDR1 is SEHNR and CDR2 is FQNEAQ (reference sequence). V lost 5 bases, J lost 5 bases, and 10 bases lay in between. The CDR3 DNA is TGTGCCAGCAGCCAACAATGGGACAATGAGCAGTTCTTC. Amino acid sequence: CASSQQWDNEQFF.

J is TRBJ2-7 and V is TRBV4-1, with 9 bases fitting TRBD2. V trimming: 2 bases; J trimming: 6 bases; junction bases outside the gene matches: 8. The CDR3 runs 15 residues. The germline gives CDR1 MGHRA, CDR2 YSYEKL. In DNA form, the CDR3 reads TGCGCCAGCAGCCAAAGGGCGGGAGGGCTTACCGAGCAGTACTTC. Translation gives CASSQRAGGLTEQYF.